This T cell receptor (beta chain) was observed in a study of T cells after yellow fever vaccination. Regarding the study as a whole: On re-exposure, the response was weaker but peaked faster, at day 5 versus 15.

TCRdb reprocessed the 5' RACE reads via MiXCR and lists one record per CDR3 protein. Of a few hundred thousand distinct CDR3 sequences in the sample, roughly 3.5% were seen once. Only a few counts were recorded for this clonotype. Its antigen is as yet unknown. CDR3 size: 14 residues. The germline V gene has CDR1 MNHEY and CDR2 SVGAGI. The germline V and J ends were trimmed by 7 bases and 8 bases, with 20 bases remaining between them. The sequencing used PBMCs, collected 15 days after the yellow fever booster vaccination. This clonotype originated in a man aged 18-30 years who received the YFV17D yellow fever vaccine. V is TRBV6-5 and J is TRBJ1-2; no clear D. DNA of the CDR3: TGTGCCAGCACTAGAACAGCTGCCTGGTTCGGCTACACCTTC. This gives the protein CASTRTAAWFGYTF.